Below are 3 T cell receptor beta chains sequenced from a single sample in a study of T-cell memory formation after mild COVID-19. TCRdb fed the 5' RACE reads into MiXCR, producing one record per CDR3 protein. This table has approximately 190,000 distinct CDR3 sequences, approximately 16% appearing once. The sample comprised PBMCs or a T cell subset sorted from them (not recorded which). Receptors originate from an adult woman who had mild COVID-19 (a few samples of this study predate the infection). Cell type and time point are not known.

This clonotype was seen many times. The rearrangement joins TRBV5-1 to TRBJ2-5; a possible D gene is TRBD1 (5 bases). The CDR3 consists of 14 residues. CDR1 and CDR2 from the germline V gene are SGHRS and YFSETQ. V lost 0 bases to trimming and J lost 2 bases, with 8 bases between them. The DNA for the CDR3 is TGCGCCAGCAGCTTGGCAGCAGGGCAAGAGACCCAGTACTTC. This codes for CASSLAAGQETQYF. Based on the CDR3 plus reference TRBV5-1 and TRBJ2-5, the full variable domain is KAGVTQTPRYLIKTRGQQVTLSCSPISGHRSVSWYQQTPGQGLQFLFEYFSETQRNKGNFPGRFSGRQFSNSRSEMNVSTLELGDSALYLCASSLAAGQETQYFGPGTRLLVL.

This clonotype was seen a few times. The chain carries TRBV4-1 and TRBJ2-3; unclear D gene. Germline lookup yields CDR1 MGHRA and CDR2 YSYEKL. The V gene lost 1 base and the J gene lost 3 bases, with 5 bases spanning the gap. This CDR3 is built from 13 residues. CDR3 sequence: CASSQGQTDTQYF. The CDR3 bases are TGCGCCAGCAGCCAAGGGCAGACAGATACGCAGTATTTT.

The V call is TRBV7-2, the J call TRBJ1-2; 7 bases agree with TRBD1. Germline CDR1 SGHTA, CDR2 FQGNSA. V shed 4 bases and J 7 bases; nucleotides not matched to a gene: 6. The CDR3 runs 13 residues. This CDR3 reads CASSSYRQGGYTF. The CDR3 DNA is TGTGCCAGCAGCTCCTATCGACAGGGTGGCTACACCTTC.